This TCR beta chain was profiled in a study of T-cell memory formation after mild COVID-19. Study-wide context: TCR clusters largely stayed donor specific. Study results and limitations: Several responding clones turned up in pre-infection memory, indicating that cross-reactive memory may have taken part. CD8+ contracting clones occupied EMRA, while CD4+ ones occupied mainly CM and EM.

With regard to this clonotype: Its antigen is still unknown.

Constant-segment primers and 5'RACE yielded cDNA libraries for TCR alpha and TCR beta, each carrying sample barcodes and UMIs. TCRdb re-called the 5' RACE reads through MiXCR, storing one row per CDR3 protein. The table shows about 190,000 distinct CDR3 sequences, with around 20% occurring only once. The sequenced material came from PBMCs or a T cell subset sorted from them (not recorded which). This TCR derives from an adult woman who had mild COVID-19 (a few samples of this study predate the infection). Cell type and time point are not known.

The CDR3 is CASSQAGGYNSPLHF. DNA of the CDR3: TGCGCCAGCAGCCAAGCAGGGGGTTATAATTCACCCCTCCACTTT. The chain carries TRBV4-1 and TRBJ1-6, with 7 positions matching TRBD1. Germline V gives CDR1 MGHRA, CDR2 YSYEKL. The V and J ends lost 1 base and 4 bases, in that order; junction bases with no gene match: 1. There are 15 residues in the CDR3.